The rows below give T cell receptor beta chains drawn from one sample of a study of OX40 agonist ivuxolimab in advanced cancers. Profiling relied on immunoSEQ multiplex PCR, and the TCRdb table lists in-frame clones only, not all of them. The top ten clones hold approximately 0.7% of a sample with more than 45,000 clones, 75% to 85% of them seen once. Material: CD4+ or CD8+ T cells sorted from blood, obtained in a trial of the OX40 agonist ivuxolimab. The receptors here all came from an adult with an advanced solid tumor such as melanoma, head and neck, liver or kidney cancer. CDR3s leave out the opening cysteine and the closing phenylalanine or tryptophan. The order of the fields is CDR3 length, V gene, J gene, CDR3 protein.

length: 10
V: TRBV6-5
J: TRBJ1-1
CDR3: ASSPGTGLSF

length: 11
V: TRBV29-1
J: TRBJ1-4
CDR3: SVEYQSDEKLF

length: 14
V: TRBV5-1
J: TRBJ1-2
CDR3: ASSSGERDRDVGYT

length: 14
V: TRBV27
J: TRBJ1-6
CDR3: ASSFDTGAYNSPLH

length: 12
V: TRBV11-3
J: TRBJ1-1
CDR3: ASSRSGVNTEAF

length: 10
V: TRBV28
J: TRBJ1-6
CDR3: ASLAYNSPLH

length: 11
V: TRBV7-2
J: TRBJ1-2
CDR3: ASSPDRNYGYT

length: 12
V: TRBV9
J: TRBJ2-7
CDR3: ASSARPGAYEQY

length: 13
V: TRBV6-6
J: TRBJ2-5
CDR3: ASSYRRGGLETQY

length: 11
V: TRBV19
J: TRBJ2-7
CDR3: ASSLQSQGEQY

length: 14
V: TRBV6-6
J: TRBJ1-3
CDR3: ASSTLQGYSGNTIY

length: 11
V: TRBV4-1
J: TRBJ2-3
CDR3: ASSSADGGTQY

length: 12
V: TRBV5-1
J: TRBJ2-1
CDR3: ASSLQGSYNEQF

length: 10
V: TRBV19
J: TRBJ2-2
CDR3: ASSAVSGELF

length: 11
V: TRBV29-1
J: TRBJ2-7
CDR3: SVPGRTPYEQY

length: 14
V: TRBV7-9
J: TRBJ2-3
CDR3: ASSLLAGGPQDTQY

length: 11
V: TRBV6-6
J: TRBJ1-2
CDR3: ASSWVGSDGYT

length: 13
V: TRBV5-1
J: TRBJ2-5
CDR3: ASSRGLAAQETQY

length: 13
V: TRBV5-1
J: TRBJ2-7
CDR3: ASSPANRAPYEQY

length: 13
V: TRBV18
J: TRBJ1-2
CDR3: ASSPSGTEAYGYT

length: 13
V: TRBV19
J: TRBJ1-3
CDR3: ASSSRTDSGNTIY

length: 13
V: TRBV2
J: TRBJ1-3
CDR3: ASKPGTVSGNTIY

length: 13
V: TRBV7-3
J: TRBJ2-7
CDR3: ASSLGQGISYEQY

length: 13
V: TRBV28
J: TRBJ2-3
CDR3: ASSLAREYTDTQY

length: 11
V: TRBV5-6
J: TRBJ1-2
CDR3: ASSLSPGYGYT

length: 12
V: TRBV2
J: TRBJ1-4
CDR3: ASSSYGRAEKLF

length: 14
V: TRBV18
J: TRBJ1-4
CDR3: ASSQYDGQTNEKLF

length: 7
V: TRBV20-1
J: TRBJ2-1
CDR3: SASTDLF

length: 11
V: TRBV4-1
J: TRBJ1-2
CDR3: ASSQDWGGGYT